This passage covers 28 T cell receptor beta chains from one sample sequenced in a study of CD8 T cells in ankylosing spondylitis. TCRdb recomputed calls from the 5' RACE reads with MiXCR, one row per CDR3 protein. The sample shows approximately 45,000 distinct CDR3 sequences, approximately 10% of them seen only once. Sequencing was performed on blood, either unsorted or a sorted T cell fraction (not recorded which). The receptors derive from a male donor with ankylosing spondylitis or in good health (not recorded which).

This clonotype showed up just a few times. V gene TRBV11-2 combines with J gene TRBJ2-3, with 10 bases fitting TRBD2. The CDR3 loop spans 18 amino acids. Germline CDR1 is SGHAT and CDR2 is FQNNGV. The ends lost 5 bases at V and 1 base at J; junction bases unmatched: 12. This CDR3 is CASSRPRALAGGTDTQYF. CDR3 in DNA: TGTGCCAGCAGCCGACCGAGGGCGCTAGCGGGGGGCACAGATACGCAGTATTTT. The whole variable domain, filled in from reference TRBV11-2 and TRBJ2-3, reads EAGVAQSPRYKIIEKRQSVAFWCNPISGHATLYWYQQILGQGPKLLIQFQNNGVVDDSQLPKDRFSAERLKGVDSTLKIQPAKLEDSAVYLCASSRPRALAGGTDTQYFGPGTRLTVL.

The chain uses TRBV3-1 and TRBJ1-1, with a tentative D call TRBD1 (5 bases). Trimming pared 2 bases from V and 8 bases from J, leaving 9 bases between. This CDR3 contains 12 residues. Germline CDR1 and CDR2: LGHDT and YNNKEL (reference sequence). The CDR3 DNA reads as TGTGCCAGCAGCCAAAGGGGTGGAGAAGCTTTCTTT. Its translation is CASSQRGGEAFF.

In this sample, this clonotype turned up many times. The rearrangement joins TRBV5-1 to TRBJ1-5; D gene uncertain. CDR3 length equals 13 residues. The germline V gene encodes CDR1 SGHRS and CDR2 YFSETQ. The V end was cut by 3 bases, the J end by 1 base, with 5 bases between. In DNA, the CDR3 is TGCGCCAGCAGCTACGACAGCAATCAGCCCCAGCATTTT. It specifies CASSYDSNQPQHF.

This clonotype appeared a few times. The chain couples TRBV25-1 to TRBJ2-5; D ambiguous. V lost 3 bases, J lost 5 bases, and 16 bases lay in between. The CDR3 consists of 15 residues. CDR1 is MGHDK, CDR2 SYGVNS, per germline. The CDR3 sequence is CASSDTRNSGETQYF. The CDR3 DNA follows: TGTGCCAGCAGTGATACCCGGAACTCCGGTGAGACCCAGTACTTC.

This clonotype turned up a few times. CDR3: CASSSRDSAYNEQFF. CDR3 nucleotides: TGTGCCAGCAGTTCCCGGGACAGCGCCTACAATGAGCAGTTCTTC. V is TRBV7-9 and J is TRBJ2-1, with 7 nucleotides matching TRBD1. The germline V gene encodes CDR1 SEHNR and CDR2 FQNEAQ (reference sequence). The CDR3 loop spans 15 amino acids. V lost 6 bases and J lost 2; bases outside the gene matches: 7.

In this sample, this clonotype turned up many times. V and J are TRBV24-1 and TRBJ2-7, with no clear D. The CDR3 has 13 residues. Trimming stripped 7 bases from V and 3 bases from J, with 12 bases between. Looked up from germline, CDR1 is KGHDR and CDR2 is SFDVKD. CDR3 region: CATSDGPDYEQYF. CDR3 in DNA: TGTGCCACCAGCGACGGGCCCGACTACGAGCAGTACTTC.

There are many counts of this clonotype. V and J are TRBV15 and TRBJ2-7; TRBD1 is a possible D gene (5 bases). Germline V CDR1 and CDR2: LNHNV, YYDKDF (reference sequence). There are 13 residues in the CDR3. V lost 9 bases, J lost 2 bases, and 14 bases lay in between. CDR3 loop: CATAWGTTYEQYF. In DNA form, the CDR3 reads TGTGCCACGGCGTGGGGCACTACCTACGAGCAGTACTTC.

This clonotype was seen ten or more times. The chain couples TRBV5-1 to TRBJ2-2; 8 nucleotides match TRBD2. The CDR3 spans 16 residues. The trim removed 0 bases at V and 3 bases at J, leaving 4 bases unmatched. Germline CDR1 is SGHRS and CDR2 is YFSETQ. The CDR3 region is CASSLAGGADTGELFF. In nucleotides, the CDR3 is TGCGCCAGCAGCTTGGCCGGGGGGGCGGACACCGGGGAGCTGTTTTTT.

This clonotype appeared many times. J is TRBJ1-2 and V is TRBV24-1, with TRBD1 matching over 8 bases. Losses at the gene ends were 3 bases for V and 3 bases for J; bases not matched to a gene: 8. This CDR3 has 16 amino acids. Germline CDR1 KGHDR, CDR2 SFDVKD. The CDR3 loop reads CATSDPRTGTYYGYTF. In DNA form, the CDR3 reads TGTGCCACCAGTGATCCTCGGACAGGGACCTACTATGGCTACACCTTC.

A few counts support this clonotype. The V and J genes are TRBV5-1 and TRBJ2-2; D is unclear. CDR1 and CDR2 (germline): SGHRS, YFSETQ. The V end lost 0 bases, the J end lost 6 bases, and 9 bases lay between the germline ends. This CDR3 has 14 residues. Here the CDR3 DNA reads TGCGCCAGCAGCTTGGCCCAGAGTTCCGGGGAGCTGTTTTTT. As protein: CASSLAQSSGELFF. The full variable domain, rest sourced from reference TRBV5-1 and TRBJ2-2, is KAGVTQTPRYLIKTRGQQVTLSCSPISGHRSVSWYQQTPGQGLQFLFEYFSETQRNKGNFPGRFSGRQFSNSRSEMNVSTLELGDSALYLCASSLAQSSGELFFGEGSRLTVL.

This clonotype has at least ten counts. The gene calls are TRBV12-3 or TRBV12-4 and TRBJ2-1; D may be TRBD1 (6 bases). V was shortened by 3 bases and J by 11 bases, with 17 bases between the two germline ends. The CDR3 totals 14 residues. The CDR3 reads CASSFRQGYQKQFF. In DNA, the CDR3 is TGTGCCAGCAGTTTTCGGCAGGGGTATCAAAAGCAGTTCTTC.

The chain couples TRBV6-5 to TRBJ2-2, with TRBD2 matching 9 bases. The CDR3 contains 15 residues. With V trimmed by 7 bases and J by 6 bases, 9 bases remained unmatched. Germline CDR1 reads MNHEY; CDR2 reads SVGAGI. The CDR3 sequence is CASIPQRGVPGELFF. Written as DNA, the CDR3 is TGTGCCAGCATACCTCAGCGGGGGGTTCCCGGGGAGCTGTTTTTT.

This clonotype was seen ten or more times. The J gene is TRBJ1-1, the V gene TRBV29-1; D possibly corresponds to TRBD1 (5 bases). The germline V gene encodes CDR1 SQVTM and CDR2 ANQGSEA. V was shortened by 6 bases and J by 9 bases, with 20 bases between the two germline ends. This CDR3 is built from 13 residues. The CDR3 sequence: CSVNSQTAGKAFF. Here the CDR3 DNA reads TGCAGCGTAAACTCCCAGACAGCCGGGAAAGCTTTCTTT.

The chain carries TRBV4-2 and TRBJ2-7; 13 nucleotides match TRBD2. Trimming took 4 bases from V and 3 from J; bases not matched to a gene: 3. CDR3 size: 15 residues. The V gene's germline CDR1 is LGHNA and CDR2 YNFKEQ. The CDR3 reads CASSPGLAGDYEQYF. As DNA, the CDR3 is TGTGCCAGCAGCCCTGGACTAGCGGGGGACTACGAGCAGTACTTC.

This clonotype has ten or more counts. The chain carries TRBV7-8 and TRBJ1-1, with D unclear. CDR1 and CDR2 from the germline V gene are SGHVS and FQNEAQ. This CDR3 region has 12 residues. Between the trimmed V and J ends, which lost 3 bases and 11 bases, there was a span of 13 bases. CDR3 region: CASSLEGLGAFF. DNA of the CDR3: TGTGCCAGCAGCTTGGAGGGTCTCGGGGCTTTCTTT.

In its sample, this clonotype was seen a few times. CDR3 coding DNA: TGTGCCAGCAGTGAAGGAGCGGGGATCTCCTACAATGAGCAGTTCTTC. This codes for CASSEGAGISYNEQFF. V is TRBV25-1 and J is TRBJ2-1, with TRBD2 matching over 7 bases. V shed 2 bases, J shed 0 bases, and the junction held 4 bases outside the gene matches. This CDR3 region has 16 residues. Per germline, CDR1 MGHDK and CDR2 SYGVNS. Together with reference TRBV25-1 and TRBJ2-1, the CDR3 gives the full variable domain: EADIYQTPRYLVIGTGKKITLECSQTMGHDKMYWYQQDPGMELHLIHYSYGVNSTEKGDLSSESTVSRIRTEHFPLTLESARPSHTSQYLCASSEGAGISYNEQFFGPGTRLTVL.

This clonotype was seen many times. J is TRBJ2-7 and V is TRBV20-1; 8 positions match TRBD1. The CDR3 is 15 amino acids. Germline CDR1 and CDR2: DFQATT and SNEGSKA (reference sequence). V trimming: 0 bases; J trimming: 2 bases; junction bases outside the gene matches: 6. The CDR3 reads CSARDPGRGPYEQYF. Here the CDR3 DNA reads TGCAGTGCTAGAGATCCTGGCAGGGGGCCCTACGAGCAGTACTTC.

This clonotype has ten or more counts. The rearrangement joins TRBV5-1 to TRBJ2-2, with TRBD2 matching over 9 bases. Germline assignment: CDR1 SGHRS and CDR2 YFSETQ. The CDR3 consists of 17 residues. V lost 1 base and J lost 0; bases outside the gene matches: 4. In nucleotides, the CDR3 is TGCGCCAGCAGCTTGCAGCGGGGGGAGTCGAACACCGGGGAGCTGTTTTTT. Its translation is CASSLQRGESNTGELFF.

The gene calls are TRBV5-1 and TRBJ2-3, with D unresolved. CDR3 length: 12 amino acids. With 2 bases removed from V and 6 bases from J, the gap between germline ends came to 7 bases. Germline V lookup: CDR1 SGHRS, CDR2 YFSETQ. As DNA, the CDR3 is TGCGCCAGCAGCTTCCCGGAGGATACGCAGTATTTT. It translates to CASSFPEDTQYF.

There are many counts of this clonotype. The chain is built from TRBV5-1 and TRBJ2-5; a possible D gene is TRBD2 (5 bases). Germline lookup yields CDR1 SGHRS and CDR2 YFSETQ. The CDR3 contains 16 residues. V gave up 4 bases and J gave up 2 bases, with 18 bases separating them. As DNA, the CDR3 is TGCGCCAGCAGCCTACAGCCCGAGGGCGCACAAGAGACCCAGTACTTC. The encoded protein is CASSLQPEGAQETQYF.

This clonotype was picked up many times. The chain links TRBV25-1 to TRBJ2-5; TRBD1 aligns across 12 bases. Per the germline V gene, CDR1 is MGHDK and CDR2 is SYGVNS. The CDR3 is 18 amino acids. V dropped 3 bases and J dropped 4; count of bases not matched to a gene: 12. The CDR3 region has the DNA TGTGCCAGCAGTGACCCCGGGACAGGGGGCGGATATCTAGAGACCCAGTACTTC. Its translation is CASSDPGTGGGYLETQYF.

This chain joins TRBV3-1 and TRBJ2-1; D possibly matches TRBD1 or TRBD2 (5 bases each). This CDR3 has 14 amino acids. Trimming stripped 4 bases from V and 10 bases from J, with 17 bases between. Germline V CDR1 and CDR2: LGHDT, YNNKEL (reference sequence). The CDR3: CASSPRVGTPEQFF. For the CDR3, the DNA is TGTGCCAGCAGCCCGAGGGTAGGGACCCCAGAGCAGTTCTTC.

This clonotype was recorded at least ten times. The chain uses TRBV3-1 and TRBJ2-5; weak D call: TRBD1 (6 bases). Trimming left V 3 bases short and J 3 bases short, with 14 bases between. Germline lookup yields CDR1 LGHDT and CDR2 YNNKEL (reference sequence). This CDR3 spans 15 amino acids. Here the CDR3 DNA reads TGTGCCAGCAGCCAGAACTGGGGGCGCGAAGAGACCCAGTACTTC. This gives the protein CASSQNWGREETQYF.

This clonotype was seen many times. The CDR3 is CASSIRTSGGGLNEQFF. The CDR3 DNA reads TGCGCCAGCAGCATCCGGACTAGCGGGGGTGGTCTCAATGAGCAGTTCTTC. V usage is TRBV5-1 and J usage is TRBJ2-1, with 13 bases identical to TRBD2. The CDR3 runs 17 residues. Germline assignment: CDR1 SGHRS and CDR2 YFSETQ. After removal of 4 bases from V and 6 bases from J, the junction contained 10 bases not matched to a gene.

This clonotype has only a few counts. This chain connects TRBV24-1 to TRBJ1-5; 7 nucleotides line up with TRBD1. With 3 bases clipped from V and 3 bases from J, the junction kept 4 bases outside the gene matches. Germline V gene data show CDR1 as KGHDR and CDR2 as SFDVKD. The length of the CDR3 is 15 residues. The CDR3 DNA follows: TGTGCCACCAGTGATCCTACAGGGGTCAATCAGCCCCAGCATTTT. Translation gives CATSDPTGVNQPQHF.

This clonotype has ten or more counts. This rearrangement joins TRBV12-3 or TRBV12-4 to TRBJ1-1; D gene unclear. The CDR3 spans 14 residues. The V end was cut by 2 bases, the J end by 5 bases, with 12 bases between. CDR3: CASSLREGLTEAFF. CDR3 nucleotide sequence: TGTGCCAGCAGTTTACGAGAGGGTTTAACTGAAGCTTTCTTT.

This clonotype occurred many times. The chain uses TRBV11-2 and TRBJ2-3; TRBD1 matches 7 bases. The CDR3 loop spans 15 amino acids. J gave up 2 bases and V 1 base, and 3 bases lay outside the gene matches. Per germline, CDR1 SGHAT and CDR2 FQNNGV. The DNA for the CDR3 is TGTGCCAGCAGCTTAGCCGGGACAGCCACAGATACGCAGTATTTT. This sequence encodes CASSLAGTATDTQYF.

This clonotype was seen at least ten times. This sequence joins TRBV28 and TRBJ2-3; TRBD2 aligns across 9 bases. The CDR3 spans 17 residues. J gave up 2 bases and V 8 bases, and 14 bases lay outside the gene matches. The germline CDR1 and CDR2 sequences are MDHEN and SYDVKM. CDR3 loop: CASESWRGGRITDTQYF. CDR3 nucleotide sequence: TGTGCCAGCGAGTCCTGGCGGGGGGGCCGGATCACAGATACGCAGTATTTT.